One and the same sample provided the 27 T cell receptor beta chains below, sequenced in a study of cytomegalovirus exposure and HLA in healthy donors (dated by TCRdb to the late 2010s). Library creation used the immunoSEQ multiplex PCR assay. For the multiplex PCR, a mixture combining 60 forward primers for TCR Vbeta segments and 13 reverse primers for TCR Jbeta segments was used. TCRdb limited this immuneACCESS table to in-frame rearrangements with V and J called. A share of clones is missing; checked studies link under half to unresolved V genes, and the rest is unexplained. This specimen's table enumerates around 75,000 clones. Roughly an eighth of the sample is held by the ten biggest clonotypes. The sample comprised PBMCs. Every receptor here comes from a man aged 50 to 59 in good health and CMV-seropositive.

This chain connects TRBV4-1 to TRBJ2-2; TRBD2 might be the D (5 bases). Germline CDR1 MGHRA, CDR2 YSYEKL. Trimming cost V 1 base and J 0 bases, with 15 bases left between them. The CDR3 loop spans 18 amino acids. The CDR3 here is CASSQVYTGISNTGELFF. The DNA of the CDR3 is TGCGCCAGCAGCCAAGTCTATACGGGGATCTCGAACACCGGGGAGCTGTTTTTT.

The chain has TRBV27 and TRBJ2-6; possibly TRBD2 for D (6 bases). Germline V gene sequence: CDR1 MNHEY, CDR2 SMNVEV (reference sequence). The CDR3 has 16 amino acids. The V end lost 5 bases, the J end lost 0 bases, and 11 bases lay between the germline ends. In DNA form, the CDR3 reads TGTGCCAGCAGTCTCGGGACTTTCTCTGGGGCCAACGTCCTGACTTTC. Encoded protein: CASSLGTFSGANVLTF.

The rearrangement uses TRBV19 and TRBJ1-1, with no clear D. Germline assignment: CDR1 LNHDA and CDR2 SQIVND (reference sequence). The CDR3 is made up of 12 amino acids. V was cut by 4 bases and J by 0 bases, with 3 bases left in between. In DNA form, the CDR3 reads TGTGCCAGTAGTAATATGAACACTGAAGCTTTCTTT. It codes for CASSNMNTEAFF.

The V and J genes are TRBV18 and TRBJ2-7; the match to TRBD1 covers 11 bases. This CDR3 has 13 residues. J gave up 9 bases and V 4 bases, and 5 bases lay outside the gene matches. Germline CDR1 and CDR2: KGHSH and LQKENI. CDR3 in amino acids: CASSRGQGDRQYV. In DNA form, the CDR3 reads TGTGCCAGCTCACGGGGACAGGGGGACCGGCAGTACGTC.

The chain uses TRBV4-1 and TRBJ1-2; D call uncertain. Per germline, CDR1 MGHRA and CDR2 YSYEKL. Trimming cost V 0 bases and J 2 bases, with 10 bases left between them. The CDR3 sequence is 15 residues long. CDR3 loop: CASSQEGRQNYGYTF. CDR3 bases: TGCGCCAGCAGCCAAGAAGGGAGGCAGAACTATGGCTACACCTTC.

The rearrangement joins TRBV11-2 to TRBJ2-2; D call uncertain. The V gene lost 1 base and the J gene lost 7 bases, with 16 bases spanning the gap. The CDR3 is made up of 16 amino acids. The germline gives CDR1 SGHAT, CDR2 FQNNGV. The CDR3 is CASSLVPAINSGELFF. The CDR3 DNA reads as TGTGCCAGCAGCTTAGTACCCGCTATTAATAGCGGGGAGCTGTTTTTT.

This rearrangement joins TRBV28 to TRBJ2-5; D unresolved. The germline CDR1 and CDR2 sequences are MDHEN and SYDVKM. CDR3 size: 11 residues. Deletions cut 6 bases from V and 4 bases from J, with 6 bases between. CDR3 sequence reads: CASRTLETQYF. CDR3 sequence (DNA): TGTGCCAGCAGGACTTTAGAGACCCAGTACTTC.

The chain uses TRBV5-6 and TRBJ2-3; D perhaps matches TRBD1 (6 bases). In germline, CDR1 is SGHDT, CDR2 YYEEEE. The CDR3 length is 13 residues. V lost 5 bases, J lost 7 bases, and 14 bases lay in between. CDR3 amino acids: CASSPEGENTQYF. The DNA of the CDR3 is TGTGCCAGCAGTCCCGAGGGGGAAAATACGCAGTATTTT.

The chain uses TRBV9 and TRBJ2-1; D ambiguous. The CDR3 runs 11 residues. The germline gives CDR1 SGDLS, CDR2 YYNGEE. The V and J ends lost 5 bases and 7 bases respectively, with 7 bases between them. The CDR3 bases are TGTGCCAGCAGTGCCAGGAATGAGCAGTTCTTC. Translation: CASSARNEQFF.

The chain uses TRBV7-2 and TRBJ1-1; a weak D match, TRBD1 (5 bases). The CDR3 totals 14 residues. Trimming shortened V by 2 bases and J by 3 bases, and 10 bases separated the two germline ends. CDR1 is SGHTA, CDR2 FQGNSA, per germline. In DNA, the CDR3 is TGTGCCAGCAGCTTACAGGGTGGGGACACTGAAGCTTTCTTT. It encodes CASSLQGGDTEAFF.

Comment on this clone: Other DNA sequences from this sample encode an identical CDR3 as well. The chain couples TRBV19 to TRBJ2-3, with 7 bases that match TRBD2. Germline V gives CDR1 LNHDA, CDR2 SQIVND (reference sequence). The CDR3 is 18 amino acids. CDR3: CVISKLEGLAVSTDTQYF. The CDR3 DNA follows: TGTGTCATTAGCAAGTTGGAGGGTCTAGCGGTTAGCACAGATACGCAGTATTTT. The variable domain in full, completed from reference TRBV19 and TRBJ2-3, reads DGGITQSPKYLFRKEGQNVTLSCEQNLNHDAMYWYRQDPGQGLRLIYYSQIVNDFQKGDIAEGYSVSREKKESFPLTVTSAQKNPTAFYLCVISKLEGLAVSTDTQYFGPGTRLTVL.

This chain uses TRBV19 with TRBJ2-7, with D unclear. Germline-derived CDR1 and CDR2 are LNHDA and SQIVND (reference sequence). This CDR3 has 16 amino acids. The V gene lost 7 bases and the J gene lost 1 base, with 20 bases spanning the gap. The CDR3 DNA is TGTGCCAGTACCCTCCTAGGCGGAAGCAATTCCTACGAGCAGTACGTC. This codes for CASTLLGGSNSYEQYV.

The rearrangement links TRBV6-1 to TRBJ2-5; TRBD1 matches at 8 bases. The germline gives CDR1 MNHNS, CDR2 SASEGT. The CDR3 runs to 15 residues. The junction had 10 bases not matched to a gene; V was cut back by 3 bases and J by 7 bases. CDR3 region: CASSETGDLGATQYF. The CDR3 DNA reads as TGTGCCAGCAGTGAGACAGGGGATTTAGGTGCGACCCAGTACTTC.

Turning to this clone: The sample has other DNA sequences that encode this CDR3 too. The chain carries TRBV6-1 and TRBJ2-7; perhaps TRBD2 as D (7 bases). V was trimmed by 1 base and J by 6 bases, leaving 16 bases between them. This CDR3 comprises 15 residues. Looked up from germline, CDR1 is MNHNS and CDR2 is SASEGT. CDR3 nucleotide sequence: TGTGCCAGCAGTGAAGACACCGTGGGGGGGCGCGAGCAGTACGTC. It translates to CASSEDTVGGREQYV.

The chain has TRBV7-9 and TRBJ1-1; possibly TRBD1 for D (6 bases). The germline gives CDR1 SEHNR, CDR2 FQNEAQ (reference sequence). The CDR3 is 13 amino acids. Trimming took off 5 bases at V and 6 bases at J, with 13 bases between the two ends. The CDR3 loop reads CASSLTGFAEAFF. The CDR3 DNA reads TGTGCCAGCAGCCTAACAGGGTTCGCTGAAGCTTTCTTT.

V is TRBV9 and J is TRBJ1-5, with 7 nucleotides matching TRBD1. CDR1 and CDR2 from the germline V gene are SGDLS and YYNGEE. The V segment lost 0 bases and the J segment 3 bases; nucleotides outside the gene matches: 6. CDR3 length: 16 amino acids. CDR3 DNA: TGTGCCAGCAGCGTAGGGACAGGAGGATACAATCAGCCCCAGCATTTT. Translation: CASSVGTGGYNQPQHF.

The genes are TRBV5-1 and TRBJ1-1; 9 bases match TRBD1. This CDR3 contains 16 residues. The junction had 8 bases not matched to a gene; V was cut back by 3 bases and J by 2 bases. Per the germline V gene, CDR1 is SGHRS and CDR2 is YFSETQ. Here the CDR3 DNA reads TGCGCCAGCAGCTCCTCCCGGGACAGGGTTAACACTGAAGCTTTCTTT. Amino acid sequence: CASSSSRDRVNTEAFF.

This sequence joins TRBV6-1 and TRBJ2-7; no reliable D call. The V end lost 6 bases, the J end lost 5 bases, and 17 bases lay between the germline ends. The CDR3 sequence is 14 residues long. The germline V gene has CDR1 MNHNS and CDR2 SASEGT. The CDR3 region is CASSLVIGRNEQYV. Here the CDR3 DNA reads TGTGCCAGCAGCCTAGTTATCGGTCGTAACGAGCAGTACGTC.

The chain is built from TRBV6-5 and TRBJ1-1; D is unclear. Trimming left V 4 bases short and J 6 bases short, with 18 bases between. Germline V CDR1 and CDR2: MNHEY, SVGAGI. The CDR3 covers 15 residues. For the CDR3, the DNA is TGTGCCAGCAGTTCCCTTGACCCGGGGAATCCTGAAGCTTTCTTT. It yields the protein CASSSLDPGNPEAFF.

The chain joins TRBV6-6 to TRBJ1-4; D gene ambiguous. Germline V gene lookup returns CDR1 MNHNY and CDR2 SVGAGI (reference sequence). There are 15 residues in the CDR3. V lost 0 bases and J 7 bases, leaving 12 bases between the germline ends. Here the CDR3 DNA reads TGTGCCAGCAGTTACTCGAAAGGGAGAGGTGAAAAACTGTTTTTT. Protein product: CASSYSKGRGEKLFF.

The J gene is TRBJ1-3, the V gene TRBV5-1, with D unclear. Germline V gene lookup returns CDR1 SGHRS and CDR2 YFSETQ. The CDR3 is made up of 12 amino acids. V dropped 0 bases and J dropped 8 bases, with 6 bases sitting between them. The CDR3 DNA is TGCGCCAGCAGCTTGGCCGGGGACACCATATATTTT. Translating it yields CASSLAGDTIYF.

The chain is built from TRBV5-1 and TRBJ2-1, with 7 bases matching TRBD2. J lost 5 bases, V lost 7 bases, and 9 bases had no gene match. CDR1 is SGHRS and CDR2 is YFSETQ in the germline V gene. This CDR3 has 14 residues. The CDR3: CASRSGTNNNEQFF. The CDR3 DNA reads TGCGCCAGCCGCTCGGGGACTAATAACAATGAGCAGTTCTTC.

This chain joins TRBV7-8 and TRBJ1-1; 7 nucleotides align to TRBD1. Per the germline V gene, CDR1 is SGHVS and CDR2 is FQNEAQ. Germline trimming cut 4 bases from V and 8 bases from J; bases unmatched to any gene: 19. CDR3 size: 17 residues. This CDR3 is CASSSYRDRRGGAEAFF. The CDR3 region has the DNA TGTGCCAGCAGCTCGTACAGGGATAGGAGAGGGGGCGCAGAAGCTTTCTTT.

The chain recombines TRBV18 with TRBJ2-1, with 9 nucleotides matching TRBD2. Per germline, CDR1 KGHSH and CDR2 LQKENI. V dropped 6 bases and J dropped 4; count of bases not matched to a gene: 7. The CDR3 has 15 amino acids. CDR3 sequence (DNA): TGTGCCAGCTCCCTTAGCGGGAGCGGGTACAATGAGCAGTTCTTC. Translation: CASSLSGSGYNEQFF.

The gene calls are TRBV5-5 and TRBJ1-6, with D possibly TRBD1 on 5 matching bases. This CDR3 region has 14 residues. With 1 base removed from V and 9 bases from J, the gap between germline ends came to 11 bases. Germline V lookup: CDR1 SGHKS, CDR2 YYEKEE (reference sequence). The CDR3 bases are TGTGCCAGCAGCTTGCCGCTGGGGGGTTCACCCCTCCACTTT. Its translation: CASSLPLGGSPLHF.

The rearrangement joins TRBV9 to TRBJ2-3; weak D call: TRBD1 (7 bases). V lost 3 bases to trimming and J lost 2 bases, with 16 bases between them. The CDR3 length is 16 residues. The germline V gene has CDR1 SGDLS and CDR2 YYNGEE. The CDR3 protein is CASSAGGIGYTDTQYF. The CDR3 nucleotides are TGTGCCAGCAGCGCAGGGGGGATAGGGTACACAGATACGCAGTATTTT.

As DNA, the CDR3 is TGTGCCAGCAGTTTAAGGGGTTTAGAGCCCCAGCATTTT. Its translation is CASSLRGLEPQHF. The gene calls are TRBV28 and TRBJ1-5, with D tentatively TRBD1 (5 bases). The germline V gene encodes CDR1 MDHEN and CDR2 SYDVKM. This CDR3 has 13 residues. The V end was cut by 2 bases, the J end by 8 bases, with 10 bases between.